This T cell receptor (beta chain) derives from a study of cytomegalovirus exposure and HLA in healthy donors. In the study overall: About 85 million unique TCR sequences came from HLA-typed donors in an early release. General study points: Information on immune exposure was restricted to one variable (CMV serostatus). Diagnosis of cytomegalovirus status made by the classifier reportedly showed high specificity and sensitivity.

This clone was counted between two and nine times. Its matching antigen is unknown. The PCR had 60 Vbeta and 13 Jbeta primers. Produced via immunoSEQ multiplex PCR; TCRdb's table is partial and in-frame only. Here the sample spans about 150,000 clones, roughly 66% being singletons. There were likely unrecorded immune exposures, though donors were nominally healthy when sampled. The J segment lost 1 base and the V segment lost 5 bases, leaving 8 bases of the junction unmatched. Germline CDR1 reads SEHNR; CDR2 reads FQNEAQ (reference sequence). This CDR3 comprises 17 residues. The sequence was collected from a woman aged 18-30 years in good health and CMV-seronegative. The sequencing sample was made of PBMCs. The rearrangement uses TRBV7-9 and TRBJ2-1; 10 bases are shared with TRBD2. CDR3 protein: CASSATERGGSYNEQFF. Written as DNA, the CDR3 is TGTGCCAGCAGCGCCACTGAGCGGGGGGGGTCCTACAATGAGCAGTTCTTC.